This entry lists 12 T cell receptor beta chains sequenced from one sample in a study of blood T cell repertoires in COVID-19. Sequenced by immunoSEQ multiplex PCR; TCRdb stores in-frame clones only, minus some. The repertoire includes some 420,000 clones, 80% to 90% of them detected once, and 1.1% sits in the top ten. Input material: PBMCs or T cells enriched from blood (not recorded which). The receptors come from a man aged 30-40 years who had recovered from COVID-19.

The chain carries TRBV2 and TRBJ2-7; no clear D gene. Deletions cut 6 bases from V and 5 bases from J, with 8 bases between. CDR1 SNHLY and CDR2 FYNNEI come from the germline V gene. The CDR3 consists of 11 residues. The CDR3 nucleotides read TGTGCCAGCAGAGCCGCGGACGAGCAGTACTTC. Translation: CASRAADEQYF.

The DNA for the CDR3 is TGTGCCAGCACTCTACTGGGGGGGACCGGCTACACCTTC. It is translated as CASTLLGGTGYTF. The J gene is TRBJ1-2, the V gene TRBV12-3 or TRBV12-4; D is possibly TRBD1 (5 bases). This CDR3 has 13 residues. The germline V and J ends were trimmed by 7 bases and 8 bases, with 17 bases remaining between them.

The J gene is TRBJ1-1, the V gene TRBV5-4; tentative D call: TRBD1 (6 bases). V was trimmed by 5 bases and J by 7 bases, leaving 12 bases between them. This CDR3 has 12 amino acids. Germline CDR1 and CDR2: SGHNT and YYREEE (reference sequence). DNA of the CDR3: TGTGCCAGCAGTCTACAGGGTTTTGAAGCTTTCTTT. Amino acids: CASSLQGFEAFF. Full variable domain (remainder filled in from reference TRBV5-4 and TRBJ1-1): ETGVTQSPTHLIKTRGQQVTLRCSSQSGHNTVSWYQQALGQGPQFIFQYYREEENGRGNFPPRFSGLQFPNYSSELNVNALELDDSALYLCASSLQGFEAFFGQGTRLTVV.

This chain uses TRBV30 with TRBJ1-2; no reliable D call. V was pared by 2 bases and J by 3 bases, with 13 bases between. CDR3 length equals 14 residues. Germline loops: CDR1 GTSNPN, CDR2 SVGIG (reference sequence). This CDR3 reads CAWSKSGVYYGYTF. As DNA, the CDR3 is TGTGCCTGGAGTAAGTCCGGGGTCTACTATGGCTACACCTTC.

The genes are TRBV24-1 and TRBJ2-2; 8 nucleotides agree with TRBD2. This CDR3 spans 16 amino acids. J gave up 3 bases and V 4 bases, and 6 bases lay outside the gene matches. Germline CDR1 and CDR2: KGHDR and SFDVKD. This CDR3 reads CATSDPGLEYTGELFF. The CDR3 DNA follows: TGTGCCACCAGTGACCCGGGACTAGAGTACACCGGGGAGCTGTTTTTT.

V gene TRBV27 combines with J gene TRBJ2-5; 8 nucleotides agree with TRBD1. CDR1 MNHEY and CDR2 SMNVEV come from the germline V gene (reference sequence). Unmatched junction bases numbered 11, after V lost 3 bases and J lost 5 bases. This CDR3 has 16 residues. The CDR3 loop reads CASSLWGRGRVETQYF. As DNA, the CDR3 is TGTGCCAGCAGTTTGTGGGGCAGGGGGCGCGTGGAGACCCAGTACTTC.

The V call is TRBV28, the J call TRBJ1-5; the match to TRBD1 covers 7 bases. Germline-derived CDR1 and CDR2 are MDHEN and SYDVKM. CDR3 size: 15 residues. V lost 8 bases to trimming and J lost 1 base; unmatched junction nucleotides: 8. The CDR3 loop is CASCRGAYSNQPQHF. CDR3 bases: TGTGCCAGCTGCAGGGGGGCGTACAGCAATCAGCCCCAGCATTTT.

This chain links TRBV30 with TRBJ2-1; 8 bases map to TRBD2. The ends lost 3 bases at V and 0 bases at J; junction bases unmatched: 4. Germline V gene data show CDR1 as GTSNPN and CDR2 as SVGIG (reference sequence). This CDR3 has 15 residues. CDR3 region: CAWRGGRLSYNEQFF. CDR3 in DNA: TGTGCCTGGAGAGGCGGGAGGCTCTCCTACAATGAGCAGTTCTTC.

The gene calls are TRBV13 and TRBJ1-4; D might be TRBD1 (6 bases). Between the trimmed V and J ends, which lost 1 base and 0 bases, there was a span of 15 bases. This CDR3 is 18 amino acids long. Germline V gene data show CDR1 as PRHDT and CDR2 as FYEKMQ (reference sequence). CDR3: CASSLVSRTDATNEKLFF. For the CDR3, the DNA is TGTGCCAGCAGCTTAGTTTCCCGGACAGATGCAACTAATGAAAAACTGTTTTTT.

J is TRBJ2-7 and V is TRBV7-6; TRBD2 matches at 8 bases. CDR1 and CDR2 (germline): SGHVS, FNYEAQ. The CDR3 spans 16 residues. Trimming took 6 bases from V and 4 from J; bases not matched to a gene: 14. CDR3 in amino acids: CASSRAGAGTGYEQYF. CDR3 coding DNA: TGTGCCAGCAGTCGAGCGGGGGCGGGAACGGGATACGAGCAGTACTTC.

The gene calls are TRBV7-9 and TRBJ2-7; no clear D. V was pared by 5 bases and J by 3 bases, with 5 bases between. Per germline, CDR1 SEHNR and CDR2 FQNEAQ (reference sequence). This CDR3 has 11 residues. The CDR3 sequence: CASSRLYEQYF. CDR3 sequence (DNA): TGTGCCAGCAGCCGTCTCTACGAGCAGTACTTC.

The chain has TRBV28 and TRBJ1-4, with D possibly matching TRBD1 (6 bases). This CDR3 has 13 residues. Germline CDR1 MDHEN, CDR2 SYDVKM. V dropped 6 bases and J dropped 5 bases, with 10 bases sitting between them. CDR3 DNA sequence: TGTGCCAGCAGGAGGGGGACCAATGAAAAACTGTTTTTT. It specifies CASRRGTNEKLFF.